This T cell receptor (beta chain) was profiled in a study of CD8 T cells in ankylosing spondylitis. Study-wide points: For ankylosing spondylitis blood, a TCR beta motif of several highly homologous variants appeared characteristic.

Quantitative 5'-RACE with molecular barcodes was used to make the TCR beta libraries. TCRdb reprocessed the 5' RACE reads with MiXCR, giving one entry per CDR3 protein. The sample lists 130,000 to 150,000 distinct CDR3 sequences; 7% to 10% were seen once. This clonotype was counted only a few times. Its antigen is undetermined. V was pared by 5 bases and J by 0 bases, with 11 bases between. Germline V gene lookup returns CDR1 SGHRS and CDR2 YFSETQ. CDR3 length: 15 residues. This chain uses TRBV5-1 with TRBJ1-4, with D perhaps TRBD1 (6 bases). Sequences were obtained from synovial fluid, either unsorted or a sorted T cell fraction (not recorded which). This clonotype was obtained from a male donor with ankylosing spondylitis. The CDR3 is CASRQGPATNEKLFF. Here the CDR3 DNA reads TGCGCCAGCAGACAGGGACCAGCAACTAATGAAAAACTGTTTTTT.